These T cell receptor beta chains were read from a single sample in a study of blood T cell repertoires in COVID-19. The table came from immunoSEQ multiplex PCR; TCRdb's copy has only in-frame clones and leaves some out. This sample has roughly 120,000 clones; under 95% occur once, and the top ten carry 4.6%. The sample comprised peripheral blood. These receptors originate from a man in his fifties or sixties with COVID-19, enrolled during active disease. The CDR3 runs from the conserved cysteine through the conserved F or W. The order of the fields is CDR3 DNA, CDR3 protein, V gene, J gene, D gene, clone size. A D gene is named only where the DNA matches it firmly. Size is stated for part of the rows, as once, few or many counts, or as a class when the clone is expanded.

TGTGCCAGCTCACCAGGGACTAGCGGATTCACAGATACGCAGTATTTT	CASSPGTSGFTDTQYF	TRBV18	TRBJ2-3	TRBD2	.
TGTGCCAGCAGCAAGACTAGCGGGAGCCATGCCGACATTCAGTACTTC	CASSKTSGSHADIQYF	TRBV7-9	TRBJ2-4	TRBD2	.
TGTGCCAGCCGGCATTCCGGGACAGGGTATGAAAAACTGTTTTTT	CASRHSGTGYEKLFF	TRBV4-2	TRBJ1-4	TRBD1	.
TGTGCCAGTAGTATAACCAGGGGGCTTGGCACCATATATTTT	CASSITRGLGTIYF	TRBV19	TRBJ1-3	TRBD1	.
TGTGCCAGCTCAACAGGGTCCTCTGGAAACACCATATATTTT	CASSTGSSGNTIYF	TRBV18	TRBJ1-3	.	.
TGTGCCAGTAGTATGGGACTGGATCAGCCCCAGCATTTT	CASSMGLDQPQHF	TRBV19	TRBJ1-5	.	.
TGTGCCAGTAGTACCGACCCAAGCGGAGACGGGGAGCTGTTTTTT	CASSTDPSGDGELFF	TRBV19	TRBJ2-2	.	.
TGTGCCTGGACTCTCGGGGGAGTTGAGACCCAGTACTTC	CAWTLGGVETQYF	TRBV30	TRBJ2-5	.	.
TGTGCCAGCATTGCCCTCGGGTTCTTC	CASIALGFF	TRBV6-4	TRBJ2-1	.	few
TGTGCCAGCAGCTTCCCGTTAGGCGCGGAGGCATCCTACGAGCAGTACTTC	CASSFPLGAEASYEQYF	TRBV7-2	TRBJ2-7	.	.
TGTGCCAGCTCACCACCGCTAACCGCCTATGGCTACACCTTC	CASSPPLTAYGYTF	TRBV18	TRBJ1-2	.	.
TGTGCCAGCAGCCTCGGGAGTAGGAAGGAAGAGACCCAGTACTTC	CASSLGSRKEETQYF	TRBV4-2	TRBJ2-5	.	.
TGTGCCAGCACCAATATTCGGACAGGGGGAAATTCACCCCTCCACTTT	CASTNIRTGGNSPLHF	TRBV5-5	TRBJ1-6	TRBD1	.
TGTGCCAGCAGCTCCGGGAAGGTAGCGGTGTACAATGAGCAGTTCTTC	CASSSGKVAVYNEQFF	TRBV7-6	TRBJ2-1	.	.
TGTGCCACCAGTGATGCCGGGACTAGCGGGAGGACACTTGGGGCCAACGTCCTGACTTTC	CATSDAGTSGRTLGANVLTF	TRBV24-1	TRBJ2-6	TRBD2	.
TGTGCCAGCAGTTTAAGGCTTGGTAGTTCGGGGGGGCAGTTCTTC	CASSLRLGSSGGQFF	TRBV27	TRBJ2-1	TRBD2	.
TGTGCCAGCAGCTTAGGGGGGGAGGGACAGGGTAATGAGCAGTTCTTC	CASSLGGEGQGNEQFF	TRBV7-8	TRBJ2-1	TRBD1	.
TGTGCCAGCAGCCTCAGGGGGTCTGAAGCTTTCTTT	CASSLRGSEAFF	TRBV3-1/TRBV3-2	TRBJ1-1	TRBD1	.
TGTGCCAGCAGCTTAGAGGGGACTAGTTCCTACGAGCAGTACTTC	CASSLEGTSSYEQYF	TRBV11-3	TRBJ2-7	TRBD2	.
TGCGCCAGCAGCTTAGGGGACAGGGCCTCTGGAAACACCATATATTTT	CASSLGDRASGNTIYF	TRBV5-1	TRBJ1-3	TRBD1	.
TGTGCCAGCAGCCCTAGGACTAGCGGAATCCAAGAGACCCAGTACTTC	CASSPRTSGIQETQYF	TRBV6-6	TRBJ2-5	TRBD2	.
TGCGCCAGCAGCTTTGAGGCTAGCGCCTACGAGCAGTACTTC	CASSFEASAYEQYF	TRBV5-1	TRBJ2-7	.	.